The sequence of this T cell receptor (beta chain) was determined in a study of molecular identifiers for immune sequencing clone quantification. Study in general: Replicate experiments divided RNA from about 21,000 or 97,000 naive CD8 cells into five parts and sequenced four. Broader study findings: Clones of above 20 RNA copies carried over 97% of effector molecules; in naive cells they carried under 1%.

To note about this clonotype: Its matching antigen is unknown. A much larger clone is a single base away; this may be a read error.

V lost 5 bases to trimming and J lost 10 bases, with 14 bases between them. The CDR3 consists of 13 residues. CDR1 and CDR2 (germline): SGHVS, FNYEAQ. The naive CD8 libraries originated from between roughly 17,000 and 1,100,000 sorted cells and drew on 10%, 30% or 50% RNA. The authors built bulk TCR libraries by previously described methods with listed TCR primers. From the PCR reads, TCRdb called clonotypes with MiXCR, one entry per CDR3 protein. The sample lists about 320,000 distinct CDR3 sequences; over 20% were seen once. This sequence was found in a human donor in good health. Some libraries in this study had Jurkat cell RNA spiked in. Input material: naive CD8+ T cells from blood, with Jurkat cell RNA spiked in. This sample's subset: FACS-sorted CD8+CD4-CCR7+CD45RA+ naive T cells. This chain links TRBV7-6 with TRBJ1-4, with D possibly being TRBD1 (5 bases). CDR3 nucleotides: TGTGCCAGCAGCGGGGCAGGTGTTGTAAAACTGTTTTTT. It is translated as CASSGAGVVKLFF. Filled out from reference TRBV7-6 and TRBJ1-4, the complete variable domain reads GAGVSQSPRYKVTKRGQDVALRCDPISGHVSLYWYRQALGQGPEFLTYFNYEAQQDKSGLPNDRFSAERPEGSISTLTIQRTEQRDSAMYRCASSGAGVVKLFFGSGTQLSVL.